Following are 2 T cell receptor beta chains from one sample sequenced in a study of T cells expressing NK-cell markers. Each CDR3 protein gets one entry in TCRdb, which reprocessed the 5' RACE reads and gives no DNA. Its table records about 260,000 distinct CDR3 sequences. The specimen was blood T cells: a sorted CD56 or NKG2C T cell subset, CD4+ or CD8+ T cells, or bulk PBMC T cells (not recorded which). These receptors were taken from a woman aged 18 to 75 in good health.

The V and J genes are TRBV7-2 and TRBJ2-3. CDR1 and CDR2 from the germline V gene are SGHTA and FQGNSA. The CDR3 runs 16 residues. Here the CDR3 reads CASSPGRLTDTDTQYF.

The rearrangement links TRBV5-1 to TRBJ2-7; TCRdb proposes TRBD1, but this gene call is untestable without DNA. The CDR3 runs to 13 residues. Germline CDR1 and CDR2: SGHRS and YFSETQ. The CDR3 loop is CASSPGQGNEQYF.